Following are 10 T cell receptor beta chains from one sample sequenced in a study of blood T cell repertoires in COVID-19 (dated by TCRdb to the early 2020s). The library was generated by the immunoSEQ multiplex PCR assay. TCRdb provides this immuneACCESS table in a form limited to in-frame rearrangements. Some clones are lacking; in checked studies, under half of them reflect an unresolved V gene, and why the rest are absent is not known. The sample data list 250,000 to 300,000 clones, and roughly 86% of these were observed just once. The ten largest clonotypes hold over 8.5% of the sample. The material sequenced was peripheral blood. Receptors were obtained from a woman aged 25 to 39 with COVID-19, enrolled during active disease.

The chain has TRBV7-9 and TRBJ1-2; no definite D call. Germline CDR1 reads SEHNR; CDR2 reads FQNEAQ (reference sequence). The CDR3 spans 13 residues. Trimming took 5 bases from V and 4 from J, leaving 11 bases between them. CDR3 amino acids: CASSPGEGYGYTF. In DNA, the CDR3 is TGTGCCAGCAGCCCCGGGGAGGGCTATGGCTACACCTTC.

The chain has TRBV20-1 and TRBJ2-7; 7 bases are a match to TRBD1. Trimming at V came to 3 bases and at J to 5 bases, leaving 4 bases not matched to a gene. CDR1 is DFQATT and CDR2 is SNEGSKA in the germline V gene (reference sequence). The CDR3 runs to 12 residues. The CDR3 region has the DNA TGCAGTGCTAGTCGGACAGGCAACGAGCAGTACTTC. Translating it yields CSASRTGNEQYF.

The CDR3 nucleotides are TGTGCCAGCAGCCTGTGGACAGGGAATGGCCGAGGTTCACCCCTCCACTTT. It translates to CASSLWTGNGRGSPLHF. The chain employs TRBV5-6 and TRBJ1-6; 8 nucleotides align to TRBD1. The CDR3 spans 17 residues. Germline V gene data show CDR1 as SGHDT and CDR2 as YYEEEE. J was trimmed by 9 bases and V by 4 bases; bases with no gene match: 15. Together with reference TRBV5-6 and TRBJ1-6, the CDR3 gives the full variable domain: DAGVTQSPTHLIKTRGQQVTLRCSPKSGHDTVSWYQQALGQGPQFIFQYYEEEERQRGNFPDRFSGHQFPNYSSELNVNALLLGDSALYLCASSLWTGNGRGSPLHFGNGTRLTVT.

V usage is TRBV18 and J usage is TRBJ2-1, with 9 bases aligning to TRBD2. J lost 2 bases, V lost 5 bases, and 4 bases had no gene match. This CDR3 comprises 15 residues. The germline V gene encodes CDR1 KGHSH and CDR2 LQKENI. CDR3 nucleotide sequence: TGTGCCAGCTCATACGTAGCGGGGGCCTACAATGAGCAGTTCTTC. This encodes CASSYVAGAYNEQFF.

The chain is built from TRBV18 and TRBJ2-2; 7 bases line up with TRBD1. V shed 4 bases and J 4 bases; nucleotides not matched to a gene: 3. The CDR3 spans 14 residues. Looked up from germline, CDR1 is KGHSH and CDR2 is LQKENI. This CDR3 is CASSQTGATGELFF. CDR3 coding DNA: TGTGCCAGCTCACAAACAGGGGCCACCGGGGAGCTGTTTTTT. The complete variable domain, with remaining parts taken from reference TRBV18 and TRBJ2-2, reads NAGVMQNPRHLVRRRGQEARLRCSPMKGHSHVYWYRQLPEEGLKFMVYLQKENIIDESGMPKERFSAEFPKEGPSILRIQQVVRGDSAAYFCASSQTGATGELFFGEGSRLTVL.

The genes are TRBV2 and TRBJ2-3; the D gene is possibly TRBD1 (6 bases). Per germline, CDR1 SNHLY and CDR2 FYNNEI. The CDR3 has 14 residues. V was pared by 6 bases and J by 1 base, with 11 bases between. The CDR3 coding sequence is TGTGCCAGCAGCGAGGACAGAGGCACAGATACGCAGTATTTT. It yields the protein CASSEDRGTDTQYF.

This rearrangement joins TRBV5-6 to TRBJ2-1, with 8 positions matching TRBD2. The V gene end was trimmed by 2 bases and the J gene end by 6 bases; junction bases not matched to a gene: 7. The germline CDR1 and CDR2 sequences are SGHDT and YYEEEE. This CDR3 has 15 residues. The CDR3 region has the DNA TGTGCCAGCAGCTTACGGGGGGGCGGTGGCAATGAGCAGTTCTTC. It specifies CASSLRGGGGNEQFF.

The rearrangement joins TRBV6-6 to TRBJ1-1, with a weak D call TRBD1 (5 bases). This CDR3 has 14 residues. V lost 6 bases to trimming and J lost 1 base, with 12 bases between them. In germline, CDR1 is MNHNY, CDR2 SVGAGI (reference sequence). The CDR3 protein is CASSLIQGNTEAFF. Here the CDR3 DNA reads TGTGCCAGCAGCCTTATTCAGGGGAACACTGAAGCTTTCTTT.

V and J are TRBV6-4 and TRBJ2-3, with a possible D match to TRBD2 (6 bases). The CDR3 length is 14 residues. Trimming took off 5 bases at V and 0 bases at J, with 9 bases between the two ends. Germline CDR1 is MRHNA and CDR2 is SNTAGT. CDR3 in DNA: TGTGCCAGCAGTACCGGGACTAGCACAGATACGCAGTATTTT. Translated: CASSTGTSTDTQYF.

This chain connects TRBV3-1 (or the pseudogene TRBV3-2) to TRBJ2-5, with D perhaps TRBD1 (6 bases). The CDR3 loop spans 13 amino acids. Trimming removed 6 bases from V and 4 bases from J, with 12 bases in between. Germline V gives CDR1 LGHDT, CDR2 YNNKEL (reference sequence). DNA for the CDR3: TGTGCCAGCAGGCAACAGGGTAGAGAGACCCAGTACTTC. It is translated as CASRQQGRETQYF.